A selection of T cell receptor beta chains follows, all from one sample in a study of T cells after yellow fever vaccination. TCRdb reprocessed the 5' RACE reads via MiXCR and lists one record per CDR3 protein. The table has more than 300,000 distinct CDR3 sequences, roughly 10% seen once; the top ten hold around 3.2%. The sample consisted of CD4+ T cells sorted from PBMCs, taken 45 days after the yellow fever booster vaccination. Receptors were obtained from a man aged 18 to 29 who received the YFV17D yellow fever vaccine. Both conserved end residues are part of each CDR3. D genes are given only for firm matches. A clone size is listed for some rows: how often the clone was seen (once, few, many), or a class if it is expanded.

. . TRBJ1-5 TRBV5-1 CASSERGGQPQHF TGCGCCAGCAGCGAAAGGGGGGGCCAGCCCCAGCATTTT
few . TRBJ2-2 TRBV5-1 CASSSPIPGELFF TGCGCCAGCAGCTCCCCTATCCCCGGGGAGCTGTTTTTT
many . TRBJ2-5 TRBV4-2 CASSHETEKETQYF TGTGCCAGCAGCCACGAAACAGAGAAAGAGACCCAGTACTTC
many . TRBJ1-5 TRBV18 CASSHGGNRDQPQHF TGTGCCAGCTCACACGGCGGGAACAGGGATCAGCCCCAGCATTTT
many . TRBJ2-2 TRBV7-2 CASSPPLRFYTGELFF TGTGCCAGCAGCCCCCCCCTTCGATTCTACACCGGGGAGCTGTTTTTT
. . TRBJ1-4 TRBV20-1 CSARAPETTNEKLFF TGCAGTGCTAGAGCCCCGGAAACAACTAATGAAAAACTGTTTTTT
few . TRBJ2-1 TRBV5-1 CASTADRPSYNEQFF TGCGCCAGCACCGCCGACAGACCCTCCTACAATGAGCAGTTCTTC
. . TRBJ1-2 TRBV15 CATSIMGQGHGYTF TGTGCCACCAGCATTATGGGACAAGGTCATGGCTACACCTTC
many . TRBJ1-1 TRBV19 CASSMGRREEAFF TGTGCCAGTAGTATGGGTCGGCGGGAAGAAGCTTTCTTT
. . TRBJ1-4 TRBV4-1 CASSEVAGRGEKLFF TGCGCCAGCAGCGAAGTCGCGGGCAGAGGGGAAAAACTGTTTTTT
few . TRBJ2-2 TRBV6-2/TRBV6-3 CASSYGVPANTGELFF TGTGCCAGCAGTTACGGAGTCCCCGCGAACACCGGGGAGCTGTTTTTT
few . TRBJ1-1 TRBV20-1 CSAPRRDTEAFF TGCAGTGCCCCACGCAGGGACACTGAAGCTTTCTTT
. . TRBJ2-5 TRBV19 CASSMVGKTQYF TGTGCCAGTAGTATGGTCGGGAAGACCCAGTACTTC
. TRBD1 TRBJ2-3 TRBV5-6 CASSLAGQGYTDTQYF TGTGCCAGCAGCTTGGCGGGACAGGGCTACACAGATACGCAGTATTTT
few . TRBJ2-2 TRBV30 CAWSVARENPTTGELFF TGTGCCTGGAGTGTCGCCAGGGAGAATCCGACCACCGGGGAGCTGTTTTTT
few . TRBJ2-1 TRBV30 CAWLGLARNEQFF TGTGCCTGGCTCGGCCTAGCACGCAATGAGCAGTTCTTC
. TRBD1 TRBJ2-7 TRBV10-3 CAMRGQGRGTEQYF TGTGCCATGAGGGGACAGGGCAGGGGTACCGAGCAGTACTTC
many TRBD1 TRBJ1-5 TRBV7-2 CASSLGQGEQPQHF TGTGCCAGCAGCTTAGGACAGGGGGAACAGCCCCAGCATTTT
few . TRBJ1-1 TRBV5-1 CASSLAGRANTEAFF TGCGCCAGCAGCTTGGCGGGACGGGCGAACACTGAAGCTTTCTTT
few TRBD2 TRBJ2-7 TRBV20-1 CSARGLAGQSSYEQYF TGCAGTGCTAGAGGACTAGCGGGACAATCCTCCTACGAGCAGTACTTC
. . TRBJ2-3 TRBV19 CASSILRGTITDTQYF TGTGCCAGTAGTATCCTCCGGGGGACGATCACAGATACGCAGTATTTT
many TRBD1 TRBJ1-2 TRBV11-2 CASSAPGQGASNYGYTF TGTGCCAGCAGCGCTCCGGGACAGGGGGCTAGTAACTATGGCTACACCTTC
few TRBD2 TRBJ2-7 TRBV6-2/TRBV6-3 CASSGTSGGSFLSYEQYF TGTGCCAGCAGCGGGACTAGCGGGGGATCATTCCTAAGCTACGAGCAGTACTTC
many . TRBJ2-3 TRBV12-3/TRBV12-4 CASLSGSTQYF TGTGCCAGCCTATCAGGAAGTACGCAGTATTTT
. TRBD2 TRBJ2-1 TRBV19 CASRAGGSSYNEQFF TGTGCCAGTAGGGCCGGGGGGAGCTCCTACAATGAGCAGTTCTTC
few TRBD1 TRBJ2-5 TRBV12-3/TRBV12-4 CASSFGTGGSQYF TGTGCCAGCAGTTTTGGGACAGGGGGTAGCCAGTACTTC
. . TRBJ1-1 TRBV29-1 CSVSAGWGMNTEAFF TGCAGCGTAAGCGCTGGGTGGGGGATGAACACTGAAGCTTTCTTT
few . TRBJ2-5 TRBV12-3/TRBV12-4 CASSLFRKETQYF TGTGCCAGCAGTTTATTTCGGAAGGAGACCCAGTACTTC
. . TRBJ2-3 TRBV7-9 CASTRTGDAHTQYF TGTGCCAGCACAAGGACCGGGGATGCGCATACGCAGTATTTT
. . TRBJ2-3 TRBV6-5 CASSYSGRSSTDTQYF TGTGCCAGCAGTTACTCTGGCAGATCAAGCACAGATACGCAGTATTTT
few . TRBJ2-7 TRBV30 CAWQFGGTYEQYF TGTGCCTGGCAGTTCGGGGGCACCTACGAGCAGTACTTC
. . TRBJ2-2 TRBV20-1 CSARTRDRSNTGELFF TGCAGTGCTCGAACTCGGGACCGATCGAACACCGGGGAGCTGTTTTTT
many . TRBJ1-6 TRBV9 CASSGGYNSPLHF TGTGCCAGCAGTGGGGGCTATAATTCACCCCTCCACTTT
few . TRBJ2-3 TRBV7-9 CASSPYAQGSSTDTQYF TGTGCCAGCAGCCCCTACGCCCAGGGAAGTAGCACAGATACGCAGTATTTT
few . TRBJ2-3 TRBV7-2 CASSSYGGGTDTQYF TGTGCCAGCAGCTCCTACGGCGGGGGCACAGATACGCAGTATTTT
few . TRBJ2-3 TRBV2 CASSSGLPDTQYF TGTGCCAGCAGTTCGGGGTTGCCAGATACGCAGTATTTT
. . TRBJ2-5 TRBV4-2 CASSPSANGRETQYF TGTGCCAGCAGTCCTAGCGCGAACGGTCGGGAGACCCAGTACTTC
. TRBD1 TRBJ1-2 TRBV5-1 CASSQDRGSVGYTF TGCGCCAGCAGCCAAGACAGGGGATCGGTGGGCTACACCTTC
. . TRBJ2-2 TRBV7-2 CASSPLVGGELFF TGTGCCAGCAGCCCCTTAGTCGGCGGGGAGCTGTTTTTT
many . TRBJ1-1 TRBV4-3 CASSLNALTEAFF TGCGCCAGCAGCCTAAACGCCCTTACTGAAGCTTTCTTT
. TRBD1 TRBJ2-5 TRBV7-9 CASSLIGQGLETQYF TGTGCCAGCAGCTTAATCGGACAGGGGCTTGAGACCCAGTACTTC
few . TRBJ1-5 TRBV6-5 CASSYSSGNQPQHF TGTGCCAGCAGTTACTCGAGCGGGAATCAGCCCCAGCATTTT
few . TRBJ1-1 TRBV27 CASNRFAFF TGTGCCAGCAATCGTTTTGCTTTCTTT
few . TRBJ2-1 TRBV12-3/TRBV12-4 CASSLGLMESEQFF TGTGCCAGCAGTTTAGGACTGATGGAAAGTGAGCAGTTCTTC
. TRBD1 TRBJ2-2 TRBV7-9 CASSLERKGTVLGELFF TGTGCCAGCAGCTTAGAAAGAAAAGGGACAGTTCTCGGGGAGCTGTTTTTT
. . TRBJ2-7 TRBV18 CASSPTYLGDEQYF TGTGCCAGCTCACCGACGTATCTCGGGGACGAGCAGTACTTC
. TRBD1 TRBJ1-6 TRBV19 CASRQGADSPLHF TGTGCCAGTAGACAGGGGGCGGATTCACCCCTCCACTTT
. TRBD2 TRBJ2-1 TRBV7-2 CASSLGPAGNNEQFF TGTGCCAGCAGCTTAGGACCAGCGGGGAACAATGAGCAGTTCTTC
. . TRBJ1-4 TRBV19 CASSRVINEKLFF TGTGCCAGTAGCAGGGTGATTAATGAAAAACTGTTTTTT
few . TRBJ2-3 TRBV5-1 CASGEVGPTDTQYF TGCGCCAGCGGCGAAGTGGGGCCCACAGATACGCAGTATTTT
. . TRBJ1-1 TRBV5-1 CASSVGVGTEAFF TGCGCCAGCAGCGTAGGGGTAGGAACTGAAGCTTTCTTT
. . TRBJ1-6 TRBV27 CASSFVRNKSYNSPLHF TGTGCCAGCAGTTTTGTCAGGAATAAGTCCTATAATTCACCCCTCCACTTT
. . TRBJ1-3 TRBV4-2 CASSQGHRNTIYF TGTGCCAGCAGCCAGGGACATCGAAACACCATATATTTT
. . TRBJ2-5 TRBV4-3 CASSHRRVPTPVETQYF TGCGCCAGCAGCCACAGACGAGTCCCCACACCCGTGGAGACCCAGTACTTC
few . TRBJ2-7 TRBV18 CASSPRGSYEQYF TGTGCCAGCTCACCCCGGGGTTCCTACGAGCAGTACTTC
many . TRBJ2-2 TRBV29-1 CSVGRQYTGELFF TGCAGCGTTGGGCGGCAATACACCGGGGAGCTGTTTTTT
few . TRBJ2-3 TRBV11-3 CASSLGYGGTDTQYF TGTGCCAGCAGCTTAGGGTATGGGGGGACAGATACGCAGTATTTT
many . TRBJ1-5 TRBV7-3 CASSQVGETRPQHF TGTGCCAGCAGCCAAGTCGGCGAGACGCGGCCCCAGCATTTT
. . TRBJ2-5 TRBV5-5 CASSPIGELTSQETQYF TGTGCCAGCAGCCCGATAGGGGAATTGACTAGCCAAGAGACCCAGTACTTC